There are a few counts of the clone carrying this T cell receptor beta chain. This entry belongs to a study of hypomethylating agent response in myelodysplastic syndrome. The data were produced by immunoSEQ multiplex PCR, yet TCRdb's version contains in-frame clones alone and is incomplete. Here the sample spans under 6,500 clones, over 80% being singletons. Sequences were derived from bone marrow, sampled before or after starting hypomethylating agent treatment for myelodysplastic syndrome (not recorded which). The sequence derives from a human donor with myelodysplastic syndrome.

The CDR3 is CASSSGPSPGYTF. The CDR3 DNA sequence: TGTGCCAGCAGCTCCGGACCATCCCCTGGCTACACCTTC. The V and J genes are TRBV7-9 and TRBJ1-2; D ambiguous. V was pared by 4 bases and J by 7 bases, with 13 bases between. In germline, CDR1 is SEHNR, CDR2 FQNEAQ (reference sequence). The CDR3 sequence is 13 residues long.